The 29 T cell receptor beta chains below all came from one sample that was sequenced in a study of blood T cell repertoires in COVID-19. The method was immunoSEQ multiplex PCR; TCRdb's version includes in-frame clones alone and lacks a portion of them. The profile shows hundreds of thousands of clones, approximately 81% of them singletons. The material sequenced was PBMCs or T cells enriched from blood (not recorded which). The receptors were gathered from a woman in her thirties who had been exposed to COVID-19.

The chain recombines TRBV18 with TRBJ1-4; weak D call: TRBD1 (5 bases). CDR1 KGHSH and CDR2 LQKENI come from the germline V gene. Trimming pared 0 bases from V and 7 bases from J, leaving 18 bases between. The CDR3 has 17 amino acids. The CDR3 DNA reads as TGTGCCAGCTCACCACCAAGTCTTGGGGCGCGGGGTGAAAAACTGTTTTTT. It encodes CASSPPSLGARGEKLFF. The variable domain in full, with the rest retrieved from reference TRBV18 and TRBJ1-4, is NAGVMQNPRHLVRRRGQEARLRCSPMKGHSHVYWYRQLPEEGLKFMVYLQKENIIDESGMPKERFSAEFPKEGPSILRIQQVVRGDSAAYFCASSPPSLGARGEKLFFGSGTQLSVL.

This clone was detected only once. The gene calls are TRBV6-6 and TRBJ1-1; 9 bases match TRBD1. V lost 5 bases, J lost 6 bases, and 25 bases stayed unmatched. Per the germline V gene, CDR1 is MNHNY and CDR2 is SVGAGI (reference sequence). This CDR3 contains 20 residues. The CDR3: CASSLNRGDRVDLRVPEAFF. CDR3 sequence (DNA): TGTGCCAGCAGTCTCAATAGGGGGGACAGGGTAGACCTCCGAGTTCCTGAAGCTTTCTTT.

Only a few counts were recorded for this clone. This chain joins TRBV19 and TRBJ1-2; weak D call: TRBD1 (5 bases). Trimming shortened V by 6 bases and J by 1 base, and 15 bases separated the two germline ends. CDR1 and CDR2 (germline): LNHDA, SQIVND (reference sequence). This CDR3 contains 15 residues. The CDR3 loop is CASRAGSGGNYGYTF. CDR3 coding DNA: TGTGCCAGTAGAGCCGGATCCGGGGGTAACTATGGCTACACCTTC.

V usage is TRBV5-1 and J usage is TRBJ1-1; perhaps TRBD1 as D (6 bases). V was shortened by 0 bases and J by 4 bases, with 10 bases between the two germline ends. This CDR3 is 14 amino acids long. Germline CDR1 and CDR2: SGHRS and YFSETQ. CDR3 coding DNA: TGCGCCAGCAGCTTGGATCAGGGGACCACTGAAGCTTTCTTT. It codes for CASSLDQGTTEAFF. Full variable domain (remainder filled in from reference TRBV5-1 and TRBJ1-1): KAGVTQTPRYLIKTRGQQVTLSCSPISGHRSVSWYQQTPGQGLQFLFEYFSETQRNKGNFPGRFSGRQFSNSRSEMNVSTLELGDSALYLCASSLDQGTTEAFFGQGTRLTVV.

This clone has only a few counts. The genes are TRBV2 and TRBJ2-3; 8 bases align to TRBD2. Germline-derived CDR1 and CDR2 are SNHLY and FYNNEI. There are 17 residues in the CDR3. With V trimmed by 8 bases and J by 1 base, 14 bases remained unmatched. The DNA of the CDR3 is TGTGCCAGCGGCGGGGGGTCGCGGAGCTTGGGCACAGATACGCAGTATTTT. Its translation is CASGGGSRSLGTDTQYF. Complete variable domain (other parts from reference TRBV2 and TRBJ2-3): EPEVTQTPSHQVTQMGQEVILRCVPISNHLYFYWYRQILGQKVEFLVSFYNNEISEKSEIFDDQFSVERPDGSNFTLKIRSTKLEDSAMYFCASGGGSRSLGTDTQYFGPGTRLTVL.

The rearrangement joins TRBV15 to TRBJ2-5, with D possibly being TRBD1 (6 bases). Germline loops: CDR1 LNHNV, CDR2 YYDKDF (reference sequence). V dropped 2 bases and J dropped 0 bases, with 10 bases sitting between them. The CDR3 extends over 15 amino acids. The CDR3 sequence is CATSRPRDNQETQYF. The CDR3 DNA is TGTGCCACCAGCAGACCTCGGGACAACCAAGAGACCCAGTACTTC.

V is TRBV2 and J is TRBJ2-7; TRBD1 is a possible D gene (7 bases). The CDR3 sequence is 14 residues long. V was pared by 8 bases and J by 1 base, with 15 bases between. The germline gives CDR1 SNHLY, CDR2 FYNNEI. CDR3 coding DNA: TGTGCCAGCCAGGGGGAGGAAATATCCTACGAGCAGTACTTC. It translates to CASQGEEISYEQYF.

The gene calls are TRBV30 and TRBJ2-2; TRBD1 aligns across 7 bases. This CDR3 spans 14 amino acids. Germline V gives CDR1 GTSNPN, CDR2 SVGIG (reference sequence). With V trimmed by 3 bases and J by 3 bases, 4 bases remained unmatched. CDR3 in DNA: TGTGCCTGGAGCTGGGACAGCTACACCGGGGAGCTGTTTTTT. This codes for CAWSWDSYTGELFF.

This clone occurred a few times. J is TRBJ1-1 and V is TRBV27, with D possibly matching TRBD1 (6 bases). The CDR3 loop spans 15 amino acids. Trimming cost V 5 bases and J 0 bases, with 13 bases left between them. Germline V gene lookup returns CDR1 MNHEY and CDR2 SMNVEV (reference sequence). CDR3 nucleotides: TGTGCCAGCAGTGCCACAACAGGGTTGAACACTGAAGCTTTCTTT. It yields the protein CASSATTGLNTEAFF.

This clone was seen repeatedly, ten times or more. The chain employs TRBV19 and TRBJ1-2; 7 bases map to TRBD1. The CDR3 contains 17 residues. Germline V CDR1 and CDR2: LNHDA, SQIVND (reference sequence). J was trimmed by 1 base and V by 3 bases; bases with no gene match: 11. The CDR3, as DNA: TGTGCCAGTAGTATCCACGCGACAGGGCGGGTTAACTATGGCTACACCTTC. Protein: CASSIHATGRVNYGYTF.

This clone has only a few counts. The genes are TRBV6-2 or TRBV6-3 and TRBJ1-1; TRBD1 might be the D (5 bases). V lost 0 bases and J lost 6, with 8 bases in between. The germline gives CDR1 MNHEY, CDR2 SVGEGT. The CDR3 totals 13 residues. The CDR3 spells CASSYSGAPEAFF. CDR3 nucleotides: TGTGCCAGCAGTTACTCAGGGGCTCCTGAAGCTTTCTTT.

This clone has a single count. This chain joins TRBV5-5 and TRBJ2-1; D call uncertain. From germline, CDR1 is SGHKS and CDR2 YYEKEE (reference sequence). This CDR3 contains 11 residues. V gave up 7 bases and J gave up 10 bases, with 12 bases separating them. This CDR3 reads CASSEPREQFF. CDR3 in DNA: TGTGCCAGCTCCGAGCCAAGAGAGCAGTTCTTC. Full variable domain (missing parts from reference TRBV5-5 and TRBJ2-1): DAGVTQSPTHLIKTRGQQVTLRCSPISGHKSVSWYQQVLGQGPQFIFQYYEKEERGRGNFPDRFSARQFPNYSSELNVNALLLGDSALYLCASSEPREQFFGPGTRLTVL.

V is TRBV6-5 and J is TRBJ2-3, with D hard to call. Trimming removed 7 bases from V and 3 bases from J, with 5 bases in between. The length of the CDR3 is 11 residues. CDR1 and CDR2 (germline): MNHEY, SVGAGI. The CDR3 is CASTQTDTQYF. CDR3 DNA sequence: TGTGCCAGCACCCAGACAGATACGCAGTATTTT.

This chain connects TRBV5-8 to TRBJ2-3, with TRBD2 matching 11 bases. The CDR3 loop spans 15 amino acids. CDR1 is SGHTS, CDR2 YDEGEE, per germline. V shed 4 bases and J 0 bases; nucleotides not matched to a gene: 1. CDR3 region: CASSRTSGSTDTQYF. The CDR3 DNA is TGTGCCAGCAGCCGGACTAGCGGGAGCACAGATACGCAGTATTTT.

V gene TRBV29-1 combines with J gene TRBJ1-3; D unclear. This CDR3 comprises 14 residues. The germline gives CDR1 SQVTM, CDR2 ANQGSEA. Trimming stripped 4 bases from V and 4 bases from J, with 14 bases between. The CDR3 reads CSVVAATEGNTIYF. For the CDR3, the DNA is TGCAGCGTTGTAGCAGCGACTGAGGGAAACACCATATATTTT.

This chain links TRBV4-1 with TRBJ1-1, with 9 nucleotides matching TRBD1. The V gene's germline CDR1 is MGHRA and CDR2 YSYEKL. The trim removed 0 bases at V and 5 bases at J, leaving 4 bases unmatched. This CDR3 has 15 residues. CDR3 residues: CASSQEGQGWTEAFF. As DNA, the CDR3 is TGCGCCAGCAGCCAAGAGGGACAGGGTTGGACTGAAGCTTTCTTT.

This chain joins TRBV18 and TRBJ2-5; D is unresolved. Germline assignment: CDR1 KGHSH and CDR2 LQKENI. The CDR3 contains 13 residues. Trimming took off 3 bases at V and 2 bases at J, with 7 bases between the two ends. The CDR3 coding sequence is TGTGCCAGCTCACCTTTTATTCAAGAGACCCAGTACTTC. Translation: CASSPFIQETQYF.

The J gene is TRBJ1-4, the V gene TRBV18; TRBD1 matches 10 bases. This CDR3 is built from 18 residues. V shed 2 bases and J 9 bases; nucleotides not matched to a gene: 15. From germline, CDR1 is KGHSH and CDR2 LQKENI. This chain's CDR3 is CASSPILIKDRGSQKLFF. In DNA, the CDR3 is TGTGCCAGCTCACCAATTCTCATCAAGGACAGGGGGAGTCAAAAACTGTTTTTT.

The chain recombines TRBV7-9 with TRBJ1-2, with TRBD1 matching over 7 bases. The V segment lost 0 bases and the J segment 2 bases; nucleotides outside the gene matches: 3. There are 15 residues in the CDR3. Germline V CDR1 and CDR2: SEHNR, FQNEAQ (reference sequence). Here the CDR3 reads CASSLAKGQNYGYTF. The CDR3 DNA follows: TGTGCCAGCAGCTTAGCGAAGGGACAGAACTATGGCTACACCTTC.

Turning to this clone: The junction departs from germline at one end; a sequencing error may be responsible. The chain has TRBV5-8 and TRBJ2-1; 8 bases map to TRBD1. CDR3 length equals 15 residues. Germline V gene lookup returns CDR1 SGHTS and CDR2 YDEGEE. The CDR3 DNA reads TGTGCCAGCAGCTCGAACTTGCCGGGACAGGCCCCGACTATCTTC. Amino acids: CASSSNLPGQAPTIF.

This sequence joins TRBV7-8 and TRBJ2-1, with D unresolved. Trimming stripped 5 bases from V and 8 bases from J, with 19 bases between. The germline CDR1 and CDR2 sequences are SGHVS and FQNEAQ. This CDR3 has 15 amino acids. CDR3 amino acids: CASSRTPIRLYEQFF. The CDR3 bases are TGTGCCAGCAGCCGCACCCCTATCCGCCTGTATGAGCAGTTCTTC.

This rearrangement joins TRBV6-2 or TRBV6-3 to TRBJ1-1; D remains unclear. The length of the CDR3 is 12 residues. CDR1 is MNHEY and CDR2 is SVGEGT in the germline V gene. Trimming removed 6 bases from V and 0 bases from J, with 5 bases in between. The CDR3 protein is CASSFMNTEAFF. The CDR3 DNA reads TGTGCCAGCAGCTTTATGAACACTGAAGCTTTCTTT.

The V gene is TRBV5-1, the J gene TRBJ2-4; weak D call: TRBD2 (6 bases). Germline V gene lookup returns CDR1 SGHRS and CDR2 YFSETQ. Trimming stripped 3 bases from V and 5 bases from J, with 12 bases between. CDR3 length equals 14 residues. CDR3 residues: CASSSSRGENIQYF. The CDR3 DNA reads TGCGCCAGCAGCTCCTCGCGGGGTGAAAACATTCAGTACTTC.

The CDR3, as DNA: TGTGCCAGCAGCCCCCCGGGAAAGCGGAACTCCTACGAGCAGTACTTC. It is translated as CASSPPGKRNSYEQYF. The chain uses TRBV13 and TRBJ2-7; D is perhaps TRBD2 (5 bases). The V gene lost 5 bases and the J gene lost 0 bases, with 17 bases spanning the gap. CDR1 PRHDT and CDR2 FYEKMQ come from the germline V gene (reference sequence). The length of the CDR3 is 16 residues.

CDR3 sequence: CASSFSSTAEAFF. Written as DNA, the CDR3 is TGTGCCAGCAGTTTTAGTAGTACAGCTGAAGCTTTCTTT. V usage is TRBV12-3 or TRBV12-4 and J usage is TRBJ1-1; no clear D. V lost 3 bases, J lost 6 bases, and 11 bases lay in between. This CDR3 spans 13 amino acids.

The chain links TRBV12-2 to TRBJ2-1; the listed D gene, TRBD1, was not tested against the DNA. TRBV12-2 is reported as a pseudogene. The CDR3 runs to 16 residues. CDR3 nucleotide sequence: TGTGCAAGTCGCTTAGGGGCCGCGAGCTCCTACAATGAGCAGTTCTTC. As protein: CASRLGAASSYNEQFF.

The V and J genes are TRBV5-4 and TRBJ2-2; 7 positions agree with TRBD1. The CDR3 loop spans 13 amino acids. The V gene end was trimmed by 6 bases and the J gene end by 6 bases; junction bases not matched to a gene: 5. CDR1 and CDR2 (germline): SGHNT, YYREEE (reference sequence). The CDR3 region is CASTLQGSGELFF. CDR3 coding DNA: TGTGCCAGCACCTTACAGGGGTCCGGGGAGCTGTTTTTT.

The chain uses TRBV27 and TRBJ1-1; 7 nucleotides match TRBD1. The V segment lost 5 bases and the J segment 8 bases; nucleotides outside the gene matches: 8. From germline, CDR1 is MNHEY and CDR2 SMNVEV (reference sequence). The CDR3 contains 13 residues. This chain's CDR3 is CASSDWRGREAFF. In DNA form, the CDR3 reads TGTGCCAGCAGTGACTGGAGGGGGCGCGAAGCTTTCTTT.

DNA for the CDR3: TGTGCCAGCAGGGCGTCAGGGCTGAACACTGAAGCTTTCTTT. It encodes CASRASGLNTEAFF. The chain recombines TRBV28 with TRBJ1-1, with a possible D match to TRBD1 (5 bases). Germline V gene data show CDR1 as MDHEN and CDR2 as SYDVKM. V was shortened by 6 bases and J by 0 bases, with 11 bases between the two germline ends. This CDR3 is 14 amino acids long. The full variable domain, rest sourced from reference TRBV28 and TRBJ1-1, is DVKVTQSSRYLVKRTGEKVFLECVQDMDHENMFWYRQDPGLGLRLIYFSYDVKMKEKGDIPEGYSVSREKKERFSLILESASTNQTSMYLCASRASGLNTEAFFGQGTRLTVV.